This is a list of T cell receptor beta chains from one sample in a study of vaccination effects on CD4 cells after COVID-19. Sequenced by immunoSEQ multiplex PCR; TCRdb stores in-frame clones only, minus some. The data contain tens of thousands of clones, under 80% of them singletons. These receptors are not linked to any known antigen. The material was CD4+ T cells from PBMCs cultured without peptide, obtained before COVID-19 vaccination. Source of these receptors: a human donor who had a prior SARS-CoV-2 infection. Each CDR3 is given with its conserved first and last residue. D genes are given only for firm matches. Clone size appears in some rows only: once, few, many, or a class for an expanded clone.

few,TRBD1,TRBV20-1,TRBJ1-2,TGCAGTGCTGGGGACAGCTATGGCTACACCTTC,CSAGDSYGYTF
once,TRBD1,TRBV19,TRBJ1-1,TGTGCCAGTAGTATGGGACAGCCGAACACTGAAGCTTTCTTT,CASSMGQPNTEAFF
.,TRBD2,TRBV9,TRBJ2-1,TGTGCCAGCAGTACGACAACAATAGCGGGGGTTAACAATGAGCAGTTCTTC,CASSTTTIAGVNNEQFF
.,.,TRBV9,TRBJ2-5,TGTGCCAGCAGCGTTTTGTCAGAGTCGGCAGGGACCCAGTACTTC,CASSVLSESAGTQYF
.,.,TRBV5-4,TRBJ2-3,TGTGCCAGCAGACTAGGGGCGGAGCTCACAGATACGCAGTATTTT,CASRLGAELTDTQYF
.,TRBD1,TRBV5-4,TRBJ1-5,TGTGCCAGCAGCTCCGGGACAGGGAAAAATCAGCCCCAGCATTTT,CASSSGTGKNQPQHF
.,TRBD1,TRBV27,TRBJ1-1,TGTGCCAGCAGCTGGGGGACAGGGAGGAATCGGAACACTGAAGCTTTCTTT,CASSWGTGRNRNTEAFF
.,.,TRBV6-6,TRBJ1-6,TGTGCCAGCAGTCAGGGGATTAATTCACCCCTCCACTTT,CASSQGINSPLHF
.,.,TRBV14,TRBJ1-2,TGTGCCAGCAGCCAATTTGCCAGGGGAGGACCTAACTATGGCTACACCTTC,CASSQFARGGPNYGYTF
.,.,TRBV11-3,TRBJ2-3,TGTGCCAGCAGCCCTTGGACGGGGGCAGCTAGCACAGATACGCAGTATTTT,CASSPWTGAASTDTQYF
.,.,TRBV20-1,TRBJ1-2,TGCAGTGCTAGTTGGGTAAATGGCTACACCTTC,CSASWVNGYTF
.,.,TRBV7-9,TRBJ2-4,TGTGCCAGCAGCTGGGGAGCCAGGGTTGGAAACATTCAGTACTTC,CASSWGARVGNIQYF
.,.,TRBV24-1,TRBJ1-1,TGTGCCACCAGTGATTCCTCCCGAGGGAGCACTGAAGCTTTCTTT,CATSDSSRGSTEAFF
.,TRBD2,TRBV5-4,TRBJ2-7,TGTGCCAGCAGCTTGGCGGCGGGAGGGAGCTCCTACGAGCAGTACTTC,CASSLAAGGSSYEQYF
.,.,TRBV6-6,TRBJ1-3,TGTGCCAGCAGTTACTCGAACCGCAGATCTGGAAACACCATATATTTT,CASSYSNRRSGNTIYF
.,.,TRBV5-1,TRBJ2-6,TGCGCCAGCACAAAAACGGGCTCTGGGGCCAACGTCCTGACTTTC,CASTKTGSGANVLTF
.,.,TRBV3-1/TRBV3-2,TRBJ1-3,TGTGCCAGCAGCCAAGCCACTGGAAACACCATATATTTT,CASSQATGNTIYF
.,.,TRBV7-9,TRBJ1-1,TGTGCCAGCAGCTCAACCCAAAGGGCAGCGAACACTGAAGCTTTCTTT,CASSSTQRAANTEAFF
few,TRBD1,TRBV2,TRBJ2-7,TGTGCCAGCAGTGAGCAGGGGGTCTCCTACGAGCAGTACTTC,CASSEQGVSYEQYF
.,.,TRBV18,TRBJ2-7,TGTGCCAGCTCACCACCGGGGGGCCGATCCTACGAGCAGTACTTC,CASSPPGGRSYEQYF
few,.,TRBV5-4,TRBJ2-2,TGTGCCAGCAGCTTGGATCAGGGTTGGACCGGGGAGCTGTTTTTT,CASSLDQGWTGELFF
few,.,TRBV5-1,TRBJ2-7,TGCGCCAGCAGCTTGGGGTCCTCAAACCGGTACGAGCAGTACTTC,CASSLGSSNRYEQYF
.,TRBD2,TRBV6-2/TRBV6-3,TRBJ2-1,TGTGCCAGCAGTTCCCGGCGGGAGGGGGGTTCGAGTGAGCAGTTCTTC,CASSSRREGGSSEQFF
.,.,TRBV5-4,TRBJ1-6,TGTGCCAGCAGTACAGCCCGTGCATTGAATTCACCCCTCCACTTT,CASSTARALNSPLHF
.,TRBD1,TRBV2,TRBJ2-7,TGTGCCAGCCACGGGGACAGCACCTACGAGCAGTACTTC,CASHGDSTYEQYF
.,.,TRBV18,TRBJ1-5,TGTGCCAGCTCACCGTTGGGGGGGCATCAGCCCCAGCATTTT,CASSPLGGHQPQHF
.,TRBD1,TRBV6-1,TRBJ2-2,TGTGCCAGCAGTGAACGGAGGACAGGCGGGGAGCTGTTTTTT,CASSERRTGGELFF
.,.,TRBV9,TRBJ2-1,TGTGCCAGCAGCGTACGGGGGGGGACAGACAATGAGCAGTTCTTC,CASSVRGGTDNEQFF
.,.,TRBV19,TRBJ1-6,TGTGCCAGTAGTATTGAGGACAATTCACCCCTCCACTTT,CASSIEDNSPLHF
.,TRBD1,TRBV24-1,TRBJ2-1,TGTGCCACCAGTGATCCGCGGGGACAGGGGGGAAATGAGCAGTTCTTC,CATSDPRGQGGNEQFF
.,TRBD2,TRBV19,TRBJ2-2,TGTGCCGCAGGAGGCCGGACTAGCGGGGGGACCGGGGAGCTGTTTTTT,CAAGGRTSGGTGELFF
.,.,TRBV3-1/TRBV3-2,TRBJ2-3,TGTGCCAGCGGGCCTCTGCGGGGAACTAGCACAGATACGCAGTATTTT,CASGPLRGTSTDTQYF
.,.,TRBV18,TRBJ1-2,TGTGCCAGCTCACCAACGAGGCAGGGTGCTAACTATGGCTACACCTTC,CASSPTRQGANYGYTF
.,TRBD1,TRBV2,TRBJ2-3,TGTGCCAGCAGCGTTTACCGGGACAGGGGAAATACGCAGTATTTT,CASSVYRDRGNTQYF
.,TRBD1,TRBV5-1,TRBJ2-3,TGCGCCGGACGAACAGGGGGGTCGGGAACAGATACGCAGTATTTT,CAGRTGGSGTDTQYF
.,.,TRBV19,TRBJ2-7,TGTGCCAGTAGCCGACCCGACAGACAATACGAGCAGTACTTC,CASSRPDRQYEQYF
.,TRBD2,TRBV30,TRBJ2-2,TGTGCCTGGAGTGATGTTAGGACTAGTAACACCGGGGAGCTGTTTTTT,CAWSDVRTSNTGELFF
.,.,TRBV7-9,TRBJ1-4,TGTGCCAGCAGCCTCGGACAGCCCAATGAAAAACTGTTTTTT,CASSLGQPNEKLFF
.,.,TRBV5-1,TRBJ2-3,TGCGCCAGCAGCTTGATGTCTTTGACCCGGAGCACAGATACGCAGTATTTT,CASSLMSLTRSTDTQYF
few,.,TRBV10-3,TRBJ1-4,TGTGCCATCAGCAGCACAGGTGAAAAACTGTTTTTT,CAISSTGEKLFF
.,.,TRBV2,TRBJ2-5,TGTGCCAGCAGTGAACTGGGGCCCTTGTACTTC,CASSELGPLYF
.,.,TRBV25-1,TRBJ1-1,TGTGCCAGCAGTGAATATTCGGAGTACACTGAAGCTTTCTTT,CASSEYSEYTEAFF
.,TRBD1,TRBV7-2,TRBJ2-7,TGTGCCAGCAGCTTAGTTGGGGGACAGGGGGGATACGAGCAGTACTTC,CASSLVGGQGGYEQYF
.,.,TRBV5-1,TRBJ2-2,TGCGCCAGCAGCTTGGGGACAGCCAGAAGGGAGCTGTTTTTT,CASSLGTARRELFF
few,.,TRBV7-9,TRBJ1-1,TGTGCCAGCAGCCCCCGAAGGGGGAGGGGCGTTGAAGCTTTCTTT,CASSPRRGRGVEAFF
.,.,TRBV10-2,TRBJ2-6,TGCGCCAGCGCGGACCCGGGCTCTGGGGCCAACGTCCTGACTTTC,CASADPGSGANVLTF
.,TRBD1,TRBV7-2,TRBJ2-7,TGTGCCAGCAGCTTAGACAGGGGGCGAGGCGAGCAGTACTTC,CASSLDRGRGEQYF
.,.,TRBV21-1,TRBJ2-2,TGTGCCAGCAGCAATCCGTGTTGCCAGGATCGGTCCACCGGGGAGCTGTTTTTT,CASSNPCCQDRSTGELFF
.,.,TRBV2,TRBJ1-4,TGTGCCAGCAGCCCTGAACAGGCTAGGGATGAAAAACTGTTTTTT,CASSPEQARDEKLFF
.,.,TRBV10-3,TRBJ1-4,TGTGCCACACGCCGGGAAAAACTGTTTTTT,CATRREKLFF